A single sample gave rise to the 25 T cell receptor beta chains below, sequenced in a study of blood T cell repertoires in COVID-19. Clones were read by immunoSEQ multiplex PCR, and TCRdb kept only the in-frame ones, dropping some. This table holds more than 400,000 clones, about nine tenths found once. The source material was PBMCs or T cells enriched from blood (not recorded which). These receptors were taken from a woman younger than 35 who had recovered from COVID-19.

This chain uses TRBV28 with TRBJ1-5, with D perhaps matching TRBD1 (5 bases). The CDR3 totals 13 residues. CDR1 and CDR2 (germline): MDHEN, SYDVKM. Trimming removed 8 bases from V and 6 bases from J, with 14 bases in between. This CDR3 reads CASLEGSGQPQHF. DNA of the CDR3: TGTGCCAGCTTGGAGGGGTCGGGTCAGCCCCAGCATTTT.

V and J are TRBV28 and TRBJ2-1, with 7 bases aligning to TRBD2. Per the germline V gene, CDR1 is MDHEN and CDR2 is SYDVKM. Trimming cost V 6 bases and J 1 base; bases outside gene matches: 6. The CDR3 runs 15 residues. CDR3 protein: CASSPGGGSYNEQFF. The CDR3 DNA reads TGTGCCAGCAGCCCCGGGGGAGGGTCCTACAATGAGCAGTTCTTC.

Notes on this clone: Other DNA sequences within the sample encode an identical CDR3. The gene calls are TRBV7-2 and TRBJ2-4; D is possibly TRBD1 (5 bases). V was trimmed by 2 bases and J by 6 bases, leaving 8 bases between them. Germline loops: CDR1 SGHTA, CDR2 FQGNSA. The CDR3 runs 13 residues. The CDR3 DNA reads TGTGCCAGCAGCTTATCGCAGGGAAACATTCAGTACTTC. It codes for CASSLSQGNIQYF.

CDR3 in DNA: TGTGCCAGCAGCTTGGGCGGGGGGCGAGGTGAAAAACTGTTTTTT. Protein sequence: CASSLGGGRGEKLFF. This sequence joins TRBV5-4 and TRBJ1-4; possibly TRBD1 for D (6 bases). The ends were cut back, 0 bases at V and 7 bases at J, with 13 bases in the middle. The germline V gene encodes CDR1 SGHNT and CDR2 YYREEE (reference sequence). This CDR3 contains 15 residues.

As concerns this clone: Distinct nucleotide sequences in the sample also encode this CDR3. This sequence joins TRBV6-1 and TRBJ1-1; no reliable D call. The germline V gene encodes CDR1 MNHNS and CDR2 SASEGT. The CDR3 has 14 residues. V shed 2 bases and J shed 1 base, with 8 bases lying between them. CDR3 sequence: CASSERGRNTEAFF. In DNA, the CDR3 is TGTGCCAGCAGTGAAAGAGGGAGGAACACTGAAGCTTTCTTT.

The rearrangement links TRBV23-1 to TRBJ2-7; 9 bases are a match to TRBD1. TRBV23-1 counts as an open reading frame of uncertain function. This CDR3 has 15 residues. With V trimmed by 6 bases and J by 4 bases, 10 bases remained unmatched. DNA for the CDR3: TGCGCCAGCAGCAGCCCGACAGGGGGAAATTACGAGCAGTACTTC. Translating gives CASSSPTGGNYEQYF.

This chain connects TRBV19 to TRBJ1-4; D might be TRBD1 (6 bases). CDR1 is LNHDA, CDR2 SQIVND, per germline (reference sequence). The V end lost 9 bases, the J end lost 8 bases, and 22 bases lay between the germline ends. This CDR3 is 15 amino acids long. The CDR3, as DNA: TGTGCCAGCAGATTAATGGGGGCTGGAGGCGAAAAACTGTTTTTT. Residues: CASRLMGAGGEKLFF.

Turning to this clone: At one end the junction does not follow the germline gene, possibly because of a read error. The chain recombines TRBV19 with TRBJ1-5, with a tentative D call TRBD1 (6 bases). CDR3 size: 16 residues. Germline V lookup: CDR1 LNHDA, CDR2 SQIVND (reference sequence). CDR3 coding DNA: TGCGCATCAAAACGGGAAGGGGGTTCATTTAATCAGCCCCAGCATTTT. This gives the protein CASKREGGSFNQPQHF. The full variable domain, completed using reference TRBV19 and TRBJ1-5, is DGGITQSPKYLFRKEGQNVTLSCEQNLNHDAMYWYRQDPGQGLRLIYYSQIVNDFQKGDIAEGYSVSREKKESFPLTVTSAQKNPTAFYLCASKREGGSFNQPQHFGDGTRLSIL.

The gene calls are TRBV5-1 and TRBJ1-2; D is possibly TRBD1 (6 bases). The CDR3 runs to 13 residues. The V end lost 7 bases, the J end lost 1 base, and 11 bases lay between the germline ends. Germline assignment: CDR1 SGHRS and CDR2 YFSETQ. This CDR3 is CASSDSYNYGYTF. Written as DNA, the CDR3 is TGCGCCAGCTCGGACAGCTATAACTATGGCTACACCTTC. The whole variable domain, remainder taken from reference TRBV5-1 and TRBJ1-2, is KAGVTQTPRYLIKTRGQQVTLSCSPISGHRSVSWYQQTPGQGLQFLFEYFSETQRNKGNFPGRFSGRQFSNSRSEMNVSTLELGDSALYLCASSDSYNYGYTFGSGTRLTVV.

The chain employs TRBV5-1 and TRBJ2-5, with D possibly TRBD1 on 5 matching bases. The V end was cut by 2 bases, the J end by 0 bases, with 11 bases between. Germline V gives CDR1 SGHRS, CDR2 YFSETQ. CDR3 length: 15 amino acids. The CDR3 spells CASSFQGNHQETQYF. The CDR3 nucleotides are TGCGCCAGCAGCTTCCAGGGTAACCACCAAGAGACCCAGTACTTC. Full variable domain (remainder filled in from reference TRBV5-1 and TRBJ2-5): KAGVTQTPRYLIKTRGQQVTLSCSPISGHRSVSWYQQTPGQGLQFLFEYFSETQRNKGNFPGRFSGRQFSNSRSEMNVSTLELGDSALYLCASSFQGNHQETQYFGPGTRLLVL.

This clone has just a few counts. This chain links TRBV18 with TRBJ1-5; TRBD1 agrees at 7 bases. V gave up 5 bases and J gave up 4 bases; unmatched junction bases: 8. From germline, CDR1 is KGHSH and CDR2 LQKENI. There are 15 residues in the CDR3. CDR3 in amino acids: CASSAAGTVNQPQHF. The CDR3 bases are TGTGCCAGCTCAGCGGCCGGGACAGTAAATCAGCCCCAGCATTTT.

The rearrangement uses TRBV2 and TRBJ1-5, with 8 bases fitting TRBD1. The CDR3 runs 15 residues. V was clipped by 6 bases and J by 2 bases; unmatched bases: 6. The germline gives CDR1 SNHLY, CDR2 FYNNEI. The CDR3 loop reads CASSEMGQGNQPQHF. The CDR3 bases are TGTGCCAGCAGCGAAATGGGACAGGGCAATCAGCCCCAGCATTTT.

This chain connects TRBV27 to TRBJ2-2; D ambiguous. Germline lookup yields CDR1 MNHEY and CDR2 SMNVEV (reference sequence). The CDR3 runs 15 residues. V lost 9 bases and J lost 1, with 15 bases in between. In DNA, the CDR3 is TGTGCCAGTTCAGGTTGGGTAGGGAACACCGGGGAGCTGTTTTTT. Translating it yields CASSGWVGNTGELFF.

CDR3 nucleotides: TGTGCCAGCAGGGACAGGGTTGCTGGAAACACCATATATTTT. Translating gives CASRDRVAGNTIYF. V usage is TRBV2 and J usage is TRBJ1-3, with TRBD1 matching 8 bases. Germline-derived CDR1 and CDR2 are SNHLY and FYNNEI. CDR3 length: 14 amino acids. The V segment lost 6 bases and the J segment 2 bases; nucleotides outside the gene matches: 3.

The CDR3 is CASSLAQGGYTF. For the CDR3, the DNA is TGTGCCAGCAGTTTAGCCCAGGGCGGCTACACCTTC. The chain couples TRBV12-3 or TRBV12-4 to TRBJ1-2, with a weak D call TRBD1 (5 bases). The V gene lost 0 bases and the J gene lost 8 bases, with 7 bases spanning the gap. The CDR3 runs to 12 residues.

The CDR3 bases are TGTGCCAGCAGCTTTGGCCCTTCAGTAGCGGGCTACACCTTC. The encoded protein is CASSFGPSVAGYTF. The gene calls are TRBV7-9 and TRBJ1-2; D not certain. V lost 3 bases to trimming and J lost 8 bases, with 16 bases between them. CDR1 and CDR2 (germline): SEHNR, FQNEAQ (reference sequence). The CDR3 consists of 14 residues.

This chain joins TRBV7-9 and TRBJ2-7, with a weak D call TRBD2 (5 bases). The ends were cut back, 4 bases at V and 8 bases at J, with 18 bases in the middle. Germline V CDR1 and CDR2: SEHNR, FQNEAQ (reference sequence). The CDR3 loop spans 14 amino acids. CDR3 sequence reads: CASSSDRGAAKQYF. The CDR3, as DNA: TGTGCCAGCAGCTCCGACCGGGGAGCGGCAAAGCAGTACTTC.

The chain uses TRBV11-1 and TRBJ2-5, with D possibly matching TRBD1 (5 bases). CDR3 size: 15 residues. V dropped 1 base and J dropped 5 bases, with 14 bases sitting between them. Germline V gene data show CDR1 as SGHAT and CDR2 as FQDESV (reference sequence). This chain's CDR3 is CASSLVYGARETQYF. The CDR3 DNA reads TGTGCCAGCAGCTTAGTCTATGGGGCAAGGGAGACCCAGTACTTC.

The chain recombines TRBV3-1 (or the pseudogene TRBV3-2) with TRBJ2-5; 7 bases are a match to TRBD2. The CDR3 totals 15 residues. V trimming: 3 bases; J trimming: 6 bases; junction bases outside the gene matches: 10. CDR1 and CDR2 from the germline V gene are LGHDT and YNNKEL (reference sequence). The CDR3 DNA is TGTGCCAGCAGCCAGCCCTTGACTAGCACACAGACCCAGTACTTC. It encodes CASSQPLTSTQTQYF.

The rearrangement joins TRBV19 to TRBJ2-1; 8 bases are shared with TRBD2. In germline, CDR1 is LNHDA, CDR2 SQIVND (reference sequence). The junction had 10 bases not matched to a gene; V was cut back by 9 bases and J by 3 bases. CDR3 size: 15 residues. CDR3 loop: CASLPRGGLYNEQFF. In DNA form, the CDR3 reads TGTGCCAGCTTACCTCGGGGGGGCCTCTACAATGAGCAGTTCTTC.

The chain is built from TRBV30 and TRBJ1-5; the D gene is possibly TRBD1 (5 bases). Germline CDR1 and CDR2: GTSNPN and SVGIG (reference sequence). The V end lost 1 base, the J end lost 0 bases, and 13 bases lay between the germline ends. The CDR3 extends over 16 amino acids. The chain's CDR3 is CAWSGGGFGSNQPQHF. In nucleotides, the CDR3 is TGTGCCTGGAGTGGGGGGGGGTTCGGTAGCAATCAGCCCCAGCATTTT.

V and J are TRBV5-1 and TRBJ2-1, with 10 bases that match TRBD1. After removal of 4 bases from V and 1 base from J, the junction contained 17 bases not matched to a gene. The germline gives CDR1 SGHRS, CDR2 YFSETQ. The CDR3 consists of 20 residues. The CDR3 DNA sequence: TGCGCCAGCAGCCAGCCGGGACAGGGGACCTTTCCGAGGTCCTACAATGAGCAGTTCTTC. It codes for CASSQPGQGTFPRSYNEQFF. Full variable domain (missing parts from reference TRBV5-1 and TRBJ2-1): KAGVTQTPRYLIKTRGQQVTLSCSPISGHRSVSWYQQTPGQGLQFLFEYFSETQRNKGNFPGRFSGRQFSNSRSEMNVSTLELGDSALYLCASSQPGQGTFPRSYNEQFFGPGTRLTVL.

This clone was seen a handful of times. The junction departs from germline at one end; a sequencing error may be responsible. The chain uses TRBV11-2 and TRBJ2-5; a weak D match, TRBD1 (6 bases). This CDR3 comprises 16 residues. Germline values: CDR1 SGHAT, CDR2 FQNNGV. The CDR3 here is CASSLEWSGEGETQYF. As DNA, the CDR3 is TGTGCCAGCAGCCTAGAGTGGTCAGGGGAAGGAGAGACCCAGTACTTC. Full variable domain (missing parts from reference TRBV11-2 and TRBJ2-5): EAGVAQSPRYKIIEKRQSVAFWCNPISGHATLYWYQQILGQGPKLLIQFQNNGVVDDSQLPKDRFSAERLKGVDSTLKIQPAKLEDSAVYLCASSLEWSGEGETQYFGPGTRLLVL.

J is TRBJ1-6 and V is TRBV5-1; no clear D gene. Germline V gene lookup returns CDR1 SGHRS and CDR2 YFSETQ. V was pared by 4 bases and J by 8 bases, with 16 bases between. The CDR3 loop spans 15 amino acids. CDR3 sequence: CASSPGGRKDSPLHF. The CDR3 DNA reads TGCGCCAGCAGCCCCGGAGGCAGGAAAGATTCACCCCTCCACTTT.

This clone came up a few times. The chain combines TRBV7-9 with TRBJ1-2; D is undetermined. The CDR3 runs 14 residues. V lost 2 bases and J 1 base, leaving 8 bases between the germline ends. Germline V CDR1 and CDR2: SEHNR, FQNEAQ (reference sequence). CDR3 DNA sequence: TGTGCCAGCAGCTTAATATCCAGTAACTATGGCTACACCTTC. Translating gives CASSLISSNYGYTF.